Listed below are T cell receptor beta chains from one sample, sequenced in a study of blood T cell repertoires in COVID-19. Some clones are missing from TCRdb's copy, which holds only in-frame ones; the method was immunoSEQ multiplex PCR. Of about 27,000 clones listed, roughly 83% are singletons. The specimen was peripheral blood. These receptor sequences come from a man between 65 and 85 years old with active COVID-19. The CDR3 runs from the conserved cysteine through the conserved F or W. Fields, in order: D gene, V gene, J gene, clone size, CDR3 protein, CDR3 DNA. The D gene is left open where the match is weak. Part of the rows lack a size; the others show once, few, many or a class for expanded clones.

D gene: TRBD1
V gene: TRBV15
J gene: TRBJ1-3
clone size: .
CDR3 protein: CATSRQGSAGNTIYF
CDR3 DNA: TGTGCCACCAGCCGACAGGGGAGTGCGGGAAACACCATATATTTT

D gene: TRBD1
V gene: TRBV3-1/TRBV3-2
J gene: TRBJ1-3
clone size: .
CDR3 protein: CASSRIQGDGNTIYF
CDR3 DNA: TGTGCCAGCAGCCGTATACAGGGGGACGGAAACACCATATATTTT

D gene: .
V gene: TRBV30
J gene: TRBJ1-4
clone size: .
CDR3 protein: CAWKEGTATNEKLFF
CDR3 DNA: TGTGCCTGGAAGGAGGGGACTGCAACTAATGAAAAACTGTTTTTT

D gene: TRBD2
V gene: TRBV18
J gene: TRBJ2-4
clone size: once
CDR3 protein: CASSPRLAGLTKNIQYF
CDR3 DNA: TGTGCCAGCTCACCAAGACTAGCGGGGTTGACAAAAAACATTCAGTACTTC

D gene: TRBD2
V gene: TRBV4-2
J gene: TRBJ2-3
clone size: .
CDR3 protein: CASRQAGGQWDTQYF
CDR3 DNA: TGTGCCAGCAGGCAAGCGGGGGGGCAGTGGGATACGCAGTATTTT

D gene: .
V gene: TRBV5-1
J gene: TRBJ1-1
clone size: .
CDR3 protein: CASSLGDSLTEAFF
CDR3 DNA: TGCGCCAGCAGCTTGGGAGACAGCCTTACTGAAGCTTTCTTT

D gene: .
V gene: TRBV4-2
J gene: TRBJ1-6
clone size: .
CDR3 protein: CASSQDGGGFGNSPLHF
CDR3 DNA: TGTGCCAGCAGCCAAGATGGGGGCGGGTTTGGAAATTCACCCCTCCACTTT

D gene: .
V gene: TRBV28
J gene: TRBJ1-1
clone size: .
CDR3 protein: CASSLGGPPPEAFF
CDR3 DNA: TGTGCCAGCAGTTTGGGGGGGCCCCCCCCCGAAGCTTTCTTT

D gene: TRBD1
V gene: TRBV2
J gene: TRBJ1-5
clone size: .
CDR3 protein: CASSHPGGGQPQHF
CDR3 DNA: TGTGCCAGCAGTCACCCAGGGGGCGGTCAGCCCCAGCATTTT

D gene: .
V gene: TRBV11-2
J gene: TRBJ1-2
clone size: .
CDR3 protein: CASSLRFGRGYTF
CDR3 DNA: TGTGCCAGCAGCTTAAGGTTCGGGAGGGGCTACACCTTC

D gene: TRBD2
V gene: TRBV9
J gene: TRBJ2-1
clone size: .
CDR3 protein: CASSVARLAGGNEQFF
CDR3 DNA: TGTGCCAGCAGCGTAGCTAGGCTAGCGGGAGGGAATGAGCAGTTCTTC

D gene: .
V gene: TRBV4-1
J gene: TRBJ2-1
clone size: .
CDR3 protein: CASSQAQYNEQFF
CDR3 DNA: TGCGCCAGCAGCCAAGCCCAGTACAATGAGCAGTTCTTC

D gene: TRBD1
V gene: TRBV15
J gene: TRBJ2-7
clone size: .
CDR3 protein: CATSFRTGLSYEQYF
CDR3 DNA: TGTGCCACCAGCTTTCGGACAGGACTCTCCTACGAGCAGTACTTC

D gene: .
V gene: TRBV27
J gene: TRBJ1-1
clone size: .
CDR3 protein: CASSSHRVSGSTEAFF
CDR3 DNA: TGTGCCAGCAGTTCTCACAGGGTATCGGGTAGTACTGAAGCTTTCTTT

D gene: .
V gene: TRBV19
J gene: TRBJ1-1
clone size: .
CDR3 protein: CASSMGGLNTEAFF
CDR3 DNA: TGTGCCAGTAGTATGGGGGGGCTGAACACTGAAGCTTTCTTT

D gene: .
V gene: TRBV19
J gene: TRBJ2-3
clone size: .
CDR3 protein: CASSKGDTSTDTQYF
CDR3 DNA: TGTGCCAGTAGTAAGGGGGACACCAGCACAGATACGCAGTATTTT

D gene: .
V gene: TRBV11-1
J gene: TRBJ2-5
clone size: once
CDR3 protein: CASSSGMPGHQETQYF
CDR3 DNA: TGTGCCAGCAGCTCGGGGATGCCGGGCCATCAAGAGACCCAGTACTTC

D gene: .
V gene: TRBV7-9
J gene: TRBJ2-7
clone size: .
CDR3 protein: CASSPPGVGESEQYF
CDR3 DNA: TGTGCCAGCAGCCCGCCGGGGGTGGGAGAGAGCGAGCAGTACTTC

D gene: .
V gene: TRBV7-6
J gene: TRBJ1-5
clone size: once
CDR3 protein: CASSLEDSTQPQHF
CDR3 DNA: TGTGCCAGCAGCTTAGAAGACAGCACTCAGCCCCAGCATTTT

D gene: .
V gene: TRBV7-8
J gene: TRBJ1-1
clone size: once
CDR3 protein: CASSLKQATTEAFF
CDR3 DNA: TGTGCCAGCAGCTTAAAACAGGCCACCACTGAAGCTTTCTTT

D gene: TRBD2
V gene: TRBV3-1/TRBV3-2
J gene: TRBJ2-1
clone size: few
CDR3 protein: CASSQDLPSGRNNEQFF
CDR3 DNA: TGTGCCAGCAGCCAAGACCTACCTAGCGGGAGGAACAATGAGCAGTTCTTC

D gene: .
V gene: TRBV4-1
J gene: TRBJ1-2
clone size: .
CDR3 protein: CASSSQGYGYTF
CDR3 DNA: TGCGCCAGCAGCTCCCAGGGATACGGCTACACCTTC

D gene: TRBD2
V gene: TRBV7-3
J gene: TRBJ2-3
clone size: .
CDR3 protein: CASSLKGRASGRLGNTDTQYF
CDR3 DNA: TGTGCCAGCAGCTTAAAAGGGCGGGCTAGCGGGAGACTTGGGAACACAGATACGCAGTATTTT

D gene: .
V gene: TRBV7-3
J gene: TRBJ1-1
clone size: once
CDR3 protein: CASSLRPGQLFPARFMNTEAFF
CDR3 DNA: TGTGCCAGCAGCTTAAGGCCCGGACAATTGTTCCCCGCCCGGTTCATGAACACTGAAGCTTTCTTT

D gene: TRBD1
V gene: TRBV5-4
J gene: TRBJ2-3
clone size: .
CDR3 protein: CASSSGQATTIEYF
CDR3 DNA: TGTGCCAGCAGCTCGGGACAGGCTACCACCATTGAGTATTTT

D gene: TRBD1
V gene: TRBV11-2
J gene: TRBJ1-1
clone size: .
CDR3 protein: CASSLVTGVDEYFF
CDR3 DNA: TGTGCCAGCAGCTTAGTGACAGGGGTTGATGAATACTTCTTT

D gene: .
V gene: TRBV2
J gene: TRBJ2-2
clone size: .
CDR3 protein: CASTSDTGELFF
CDR3 DNA: TGTGCCAGCACCAGTGACACCGGGGAGCTGTTTTTT

D gene: .
V gene: TRBV2
J gene: TRBJ2-7
clone size: once
CDR3 protein: CASARGFNEQYF
CDR3 DNA: TGTGCCAGCGCTCGGGGGTTCAACGAGCAGTACTTC